This T cell receptor (beta chain) is from a study of beta chain features in type 1 diabetes. Looking at the study overall: The study found patients and healthy donors alike in age, gender and cell yields. Study-level findings and limits: Naive, central memory and Treg TCRB repertoires appeared more alike in patients than in healthy donors. TCRB CDR3 length was moderately but significantly reduced in all four CD4+ subsets of Type 1 diabetes patients.

What was sequenced were expressed TCRB transcripts, since all of the isolated RNA had been reverse transcribed. The repertoire was sequenced with immunoSEQ multiplex PCR; TCRdb's copy has only in-frame clones and lacks some. Of roughly 130,000 clones in the sample, roughly 15% were seen once. Stem cell-like memory, regulatory, central memory and naive CD4+ cells were sorted via CD45RO/CCR7/CD25/CD127/CD95/CD27. This clone was observed at least ten times. Its antigen is not known. The TCR originated in a man aged 25-45 years with type 1 diabetes. Specimen: central memory CD4+ T cells from blood.

CDR3 DNA: TGTGCCACCGAACAGAACACTGAAGCTTTCTTT. It is translated as CATEQNTEAFF. The chain joins TRBV10-3 to TRBJ1-1; D is unclear. This CDR3 contains 11 residues. Germline CDR1 reads ENHRY; CDR2 reads SYGVKD. V lost 10 bases, J lost 1 base, and 7 bases lay in between.